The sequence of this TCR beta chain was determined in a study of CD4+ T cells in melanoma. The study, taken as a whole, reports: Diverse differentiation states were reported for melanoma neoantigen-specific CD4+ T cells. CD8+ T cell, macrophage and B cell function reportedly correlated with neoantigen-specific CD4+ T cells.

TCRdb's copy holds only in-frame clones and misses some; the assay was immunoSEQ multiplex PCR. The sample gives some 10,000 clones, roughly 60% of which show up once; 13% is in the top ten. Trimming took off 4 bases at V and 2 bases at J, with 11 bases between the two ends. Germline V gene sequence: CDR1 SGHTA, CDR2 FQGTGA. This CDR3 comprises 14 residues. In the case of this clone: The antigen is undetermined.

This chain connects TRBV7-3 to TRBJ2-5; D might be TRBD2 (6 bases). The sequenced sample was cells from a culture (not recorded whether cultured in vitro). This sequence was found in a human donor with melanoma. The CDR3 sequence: CASSSSTSQETQYF. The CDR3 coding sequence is TGTGCCAGCAGCTCCTCGACTAGTCAAGAGACCCAGTACTTC.